This TCR beta chain was captured by sequencing in a study of blood T cell repertoires in COVID-19. This clone has just a few counts. The study recruited people aged about 18 to 89 years across roughly 25 US areas. Clinical histories supplied by participants themselves formed the basis of cohort assignment. Recovery meant two consecutive negative NP/OP PCR tests, professional clearance, or resolved symptoms. The CDR3 covers 13 residues. V was shortened by 1 base and J by 0 bases, with 4 bases between the two germline ends. Sequencing was performed with immunoSEQ multiplex PCR; in TCRdb, only in-frame clones are kept and a portion is missing. The sample lists about 170,000 clones; approximately 90% were seen once.

Sequencing used PBMCs or T cells enriched from blood (not recorded which). The sequence derives from a woman aged 18-30 years who had recovered from COVID-19. The rearrangement links TRBV12-3 or TRBV12-4 to TRBJ2-7; D gene ambiguous. The CDR3 loop reads CASSLGASYEQYF. DNA of the CDR3: TGTGCCAGCAGTTTAGGGGCCTCCTACGAGCAGTACTTC.